The rows below give T cell receptor beta chains drawn from one sample of a study of shared clonotypes between healthy human individuals. The table came from immunoSEQ multiplex PCR; TCRdb's copy has only in-frame clones and leaves some out. The sample has around 2.5 million clones, over 85% seen once. Material for sequencing was naive CD4+ T cells from PBMCs. The source is a young man in good health. Some clones in this sample may be carry-over from other donors' samples. Each CDR3 is given with its conserved first and last residue. Fields, in order: D gene, V gene, clone size, J gene, CDR3 protein, CDR3 DNA. D genes are given only for firm matches. Size tells how often a clone was seen (once, few, many) or the class of an expanded clone, and some rows leave it out.

-	TRBV29-1	-	TRBJ2-7	CSVEEGTSYEQYF	TGCAGCGTTGAAGAGGGGACCTCCTACGAGCAGTACTTC
-	TRBV19	-	TRBJ2-7	CASSRVGSYEQYF	TGTGCCAGTAGTAGGGTGGGCTCCTACGAGCAGTACTTC
-	TRBV6-1	once	TRBJ2-7	CASSVTGEGSYEQYF	TGTGCCAGCAGTGTTACAGGGGAGGGATCCTACGAGCAGTACTTC
-	TRBV4-2	-	TRBJ1-2	CASSQDFYGTTGYTF	TGTGCCAGCAGCCAAGACTTTTATGGTACGACTGGCTACACCTTC
TRBD1	TRBV15	-	TRBJ2-6	CATSRVDREANVLTF	TGTGCCACCAGCAGAGTGGACAGGGAAGCCAACGTCCTGACTTTC
-	TRBV4-1	-	TRBJ2-3	CASSQPGTDTQYF	TGCGCCAGCAGCCAACCGGGGACAGATACGCAGTATTTT
-	TRBV7-9	-	TRBJ2-5	CASSLAGAGQETQYF	TGTGCCAGCAGCTTAGCTGGGGCAGGCCAAGAGACCCAGTACTTC
-	TRBV11-2	-	TRBJ2-1	CASSLAQRRFYNEQFF	TGTGCCAGCAGCTTAGCCCAACGACGGTTCTACAATGAGCAGTTCTTC
-	TRBV29-1	-	TRBJ2-4	CSVEKVSGVAKNIQYF	TGCAGCGTTGAAAAAGTCTCCGGGGTAGCCAAAAACATTCAGTACTTC
-	TRBV2	once	TRBJ2-1	CASLLGGDINEQFF	TGTGCCAGCCTTCTGGGCGGGGACATCAATGAGCAGTTCTTC
TRBD2	TRBV7-9	once	TRBJ2-1	CASSLVRASGPSSYNEQFF	TGTGCCAGCAGCTTAGTAAGAGCTAGCGGGCCGAGCTCCTACAATGAGCAGTTCTTC
TRBD1	TRBV6-1	-	TRBJ1-3	CASSDTGQDNTIYF	TGTGCCAGCAGTGACACCGGACAGGATAACACCATATATTTT
TRBD2	TRBV28	-	TRBJ2-3	CASPTSGSVPSNTDTQYF	TGTGCCAGCCCGACTAGCGGTAGTGTCCCTAGTAACACAGATACGCAGTATTTT
-	TRBV7-2	-	TRBJ2-2	CASSSMGDGELFF	TGTGCCAGCAGCTCGATGGGGGACGGGGAGCTGTTTTTT
-	TRBV9	-	TRBJ1-2	CASSVEGGYGYTF	TGTGCCAGCAGCGTAGAGGGGGGGTATGGCTACACCTTC
-	TRBV11-2	-	TRBJ2-7	CASSLDGGSQYF	TGTGCCAGCAGCTTAGATGGGGGATCGCAGTACTTC
-	TRBV6-6	-	TRBJ2-5	CASSYSMSNGETQYF	TGTGCCAGCAGTTACTCGATGTCTAACGGAGAGACCCAGTACTTC
TRBD2	TRBV2	-	TRBJ2-1	CASIAEAGGYNEQFF	TGTGCCAGCATTGCTGAAGCGGGAGGCTACAATGAGCAGTTCTTC
-	TRBV18	-	TRBJ2-3	CASSPDSVVVTDTQYF	TGTGCCAGCTCACCCGACTCGGTTGTGGTAACAGATACGCAGTATTTT
-	TRBV5-4	-	TRBJ2-3	CASSSAKAEDTQYF	TGTGCCAGCAGCTCAGCAAAAGCGGAGGATACGCAGTATTTT
TRBD1	TRBV25-1	once	TRBJ1-5	CASSESGRGSDQPQHF	TGTGCCAGCAGTGAATCTGGCAGGGGGTCAGACCAGCCCCAGCATTTT
TRBD1	TRBV7-3	-	TRBJ2-1	CASSQGAFSSYNEQFF	TGTGCCAGCAGCCAGGGGGCTTTTAGCTCCTACAATGAGCAGTTCTTC
-	TRBV5-1	-	TRBJ1-1	CASSLGLSPMNTEAFF	TGCGCCAGCAGCTTGGGTCTGTCCCCCATGAACACTGAAGCTTTCTTT
-	TRBV7-2	-	TRBJ1-4	CASSLGLNAAGEKLFF	TGTGCCAGCAGCTTAGGGCTTAACGCGGCTGGGGAAAAACTGTTTTTT
-	TRBV28	-	TRBJ1-1	CASSKIQGRLTEAFF	TGTGCCAGCAGTAAAATACAGGGCAGGTTAACTGAAGCTTTCTTT
-	TRBV6-5	-	TRBJ2-1	CASSRTGNVTPQFF	TGTGCCAGCAGTAGAACCGGGAATGTTACCCCGCAGTTCTTC
TRBD1	TRBV5-5	-	TRBJ1-1	CASKHQGVWAEAFF	TGTGCCAGCAAACACCAGGGGGTATGGGCTGAAGCTTTCTTT
TRBD1	TRBV5-4	-	TRBJ1-4	CASSQGQGITNEKLFF	TGTGCCAGCAGCCAAGGACAGGGGATCACTAATGAAAAACTGTTTTTT
-	TRBV4-3	-	TRBJ2-7	CASSQGAFGTNSYEQYF	TGCGCCAGCAGCCAAGGAGCCTTCGGGACAAATTCCTACGAGCAGTACTTC
TRBD1	TRBV19	once	TRBJ2-1	CATRNRDRMISYNEQFF	TGTGCCACCCGAAACCGGGACAGGATGATCTCCTACAATGAGCAGTTCTTC
TRBD2	TRBV5-1	once	TRBJ2-4	CASSSIPTSGNAVGQYF	TGCGCCAGCAGCTCTATACCGACTAGCGGGAACGCAGTCGGTCAGTACTTC
-	TRBV28	-	TRBJ2-3	CAIRTASTDTQYF	TGTGCCATCAGGACAGCCAGCACTGATACGCAGTATTTT
-	TRBV6-1	-	TRBJ1-5	CASSEVTRSQPQHF	TGTGCCAGCAGTGAAGTAACGAGGAGTCAGCCCCAGCATTTT
TRBD1	TRBV6-5	-	TRBJ2-7	CASSYQGGRWSYEQYF	TGTGCCAGCAGTTACCAAGGGGGCAGGTGGTCCTACGAGCAGTACTTC
TRBD1	TRBV5-8	-	TRBJ2-5	CASRARGLGEETQYF	TGTGCCAGCAGAGCCAGGGGGCTGGGGGAAGAGACCCAGTACTTC
-	TRBV5-6	-	TRBJ2-5	CASSFGSRSGEQYF	TGTGCCAGCAGCTTTGGTTCCCGATCTGGGGAGCAGTACTTC
-	TRBV5-1	-	TRBJ1-1	CASSINPRSTEAFF	TGCGCCAGCAGCATCAACCCCCGTTCCACTGAAGCTTTCTTT
TRBD1	TRBV23-1	-	TRBJ1-5	CAGDREDSNQPQHF	TGCGCCGGAGACAGGGAGGATAGCAATCAGCCCCAGCATTTT
-	TRBV7-8	once	TRBJ1-3	CASSFGSSQRSGNTIYF	TGTGCCAGCAGCTTCGGAAGTTCACAACGCTCTGGAAACACCATATATTTT
-	TRBV9	-	TRBJ2-7	CASSPAVAWGEQYF	TGTGCCAGCTCCCCGGCGGTAGCCTGGGGCGAGCAGTACTTC
-	TRBV9	-	TRBJ1-3	CASTQAGSGNTIYF	TGTGCCAGCACCCAGGCGGGCTCTGGAAACACCATATATTTT
-	TRBV5-1	once	TRBJ1-3	CASSLGSVSGNTIYF	TGCGCCAGCAGCTTGGGATCGGTCTCTGGAAACACCATATATTTT
TRBD1	TRBV30	-	TRBJ1-1	CAWRKSGGRAFF	TGTGCCTGGAGGAAATCAGGGGGGCGGGCTTTCTTT
TRBD2	TRBV30	-	TRBJ2-1	CAWRSQGSGRSLGQFF	TGTGCCTGGAGGTCCCAAGGTAGCGGGAGGTCATTAGGCCAGTTCTTC
-	TRBV9	-	TRBJ2-3	CASSVVGGSTDTQYF	TGTGCCAGCAGCGTAGTTGGCGGGAGCACAGATACGCAGTATTTT
-	TRBV27	-	TRBJ1-1	CASSLRAETEAFF	TGTGCCAGCAGTTTACGGGCGGAGACTGAAGCTTTCTTT
TRBD2	TRBV5-6	-	TRBJ2-2	CASSIQGLAETTGELFF	TGTGCCAGCAGCATCCAGGGACTAGCGGAGACCACCGGGGAGCTGTTTTTT
-	TRBV28	-	TRBJ1-1	CATKPPGQVNTEAFF	TGTGCCACAAAACCTCCGGGACAAGTGAACACTGAAGCTTTCTTT
TRBD1	TRBV4-2	-	TRBJ2-2	CASSQVRQGGITGELFF	TGTGCCAGCAGCCAAGTACGACAGGGGGGCATAACCGGGGAGCTGTTTTTT
-	TRBV5-5	-	TRBJ2-1	CASSYPANLPYNEQFF	TGTGCCAGCAGCTATCCGGCCAATCTACCCTACAATGAGCAGTTCTTC
TRBD2	TRBV5-1	-	TRBJ2-1	CASSTGLAGGYNEQFF	TGCGCCAGCAGCACCGGACTAGCGGGTGGTTACAATGAGCAGTTCTTC
-	TRBV7-9	-	TRBJ1-6	CASSLEPLALGNSPLHF	TGTGCCAGCAGCTTGGAGCCGTTAGCCCTCGGCAATTCACCCCTCCACTTT
-	TRBV19	-	TRBJ1-4	CASSRGANEKLFF	TGTGCCAGTAGTAGGGGGGCTAATGAAAAACTGTTTTTT